These T cell receptor beta chains were read from a single sample in a study of identical twins. TCRdb re-analysed the 5' RACE reads in MiXCR, keeping a single row per CDR3 protein. The table has around 340,000 distinct CDR3 sequences, roughly an eighth seen once. These data were also filed under a second study, of yellow fever vaccine responses in identical twins.

The sequencing input was CD8+ T cells sorted from blood. Receptors were obtained from a woman between 18 and 30 years old in good health. Both conserved end residues are part of each CDR3. The D gene is left open where the match is weak. The size of a clone is reported for some rows only, either as once, few or many, or as a class for expanded clones.

>NA|TRBJ2-5|TRBV7-9|few
TGTGCCAGCAGCCCATCGGTCACAGATGAAGAGACCCAGTACTTC
CASSPSVTDEETQYF
>TRBD1|TRBJ1-5|TRBV5-5|few
TGTGCCAGCAGCTTCAGGGGGGCGCAGCCCCAGCATTTT
CASSFRGAQPQHF
>NA|TRBJ1-1|TRBV27|NA
TGTGCCAGCAGTTTGTACGGCATGAACACTGAAGCTTTCTTT
CASSLYGMNTEAFF
>TRBD2|TRBJ2-4|TRBV20-1|NA
TGCAGTGCTAAGAGCGGGAGAGAAGCCAAAAACATTCAGTACTTC
CSAKSGREAKNIQYF
>NA|TRBJ2-1|TRBV7-9|NA
TGTGCCAGCAACTCCCCCTCCCGCTACAATGAGCAGTTCTTC
CASNSPSRYNEQFF
>TRBD2|TRBJ2-3|TRBV4-1|NA
TGCGCCAGCAGCCCGGGAGGGGCGTGGACAGATACGCAGTATTTT
CASSPGGAWTDTQYF
>NA|TRBJ2-3|TRBV7-3|many
TGTGCCAGCAGCTTACTGGCGGGCACAGATACGCAGTATTTT
CASSLLAGTDTQYF
>NA|TRBJ2-3|TRBV5-5|few
TGTGCCAGCGAAGGCCCGGGAGATGGTGGCCCAGATACGCAGTATTTT
CASEGPGDGGPDTQYF
>NA|TRBJ2-1|TRBV15|NA
TGTGCCACCAGCAGAGGGACATTGCCAGCAGGACGCTACAATGAGCAGTTCTTC
CATSRGTLPAGRYNEQFF
>TRBD2|TRBJ2-3|TRBV12-3/TRBV12-4|many
TGTGCCAGCAGTTTGGCTAGCGGGAGAACAGATACGCAGTATTTT
CASSLASGRTDTQYF
>NA|TRBJ2-1|TRBV5-5|few
TGTGCCAGCAGCTCGGAGGGTTCATACAATGAGCAGTTCTTC
CASSSEGSYNEQFF
>NA|TRBJ1-4|TRBV4-1|NA
TGCGCCAGCAGCCAAGACCCCCAGTCTGCAACTAATGAAAAACTGTTTTTT
CASSQDPQSATNEKLFF
>TRBD1|TRBJ2-7|TRBV29-1|NA
TGCAGCGTAATCGGGACAGGCTCCTACGAGCAGTACTTC
CSVIGTGSYEQYF
>NA|TRBJ2-1|TRBV5-5|NA
TGTGCCAGCAGCTTGGCACAGTCCTACAATGAGCAGTTCTTC
CASSLAQSYNEQFF
>NA|TRBJ1-2|TRBV28|few
TGTGCCAGCAGTTTGGTTGCGGGGAACTCGGATGGCTACACCTTC
CASSLVAGNSDGYTF
>TRBD2|TRBJ2-7|TRBV5-1|many
TGCGCCAGCAGCGAGGGACTATCTACGGAGCAGTACTTC
CASSEGLSTEQYF
>TRBD2|TRBJ2-1|TRBV20-1|few
TGCAGTGCTAGAGTTGGACTAGCGGGACATCATGAGCAGTTCTTC
CSARVGLAGHHEQFF
>NA|TRBJ2-3|TRBV10-3|few
TGTGCCATCGGGATTGGCGGGAATAAAGATACGCAGTATTTT
CAIGIGGNKDTQYF
>NA|TRBJ2-2|TRBV7-9|NA
TGTGCCAGCAGCTTGTTGAACACCGGGGTGCTGTTTTTT
CASSLLNTGVLFF
>TRBD2|TRBJ2-5|TRBV15|NA
TGTGCCACCATAGAGCGGGAGGGCCGCCTCGAGACCCAGTACTTC
CATIEREGRLETQYF
>TRBD1|TRBJ2-1|TRBV29-1|many
TGCAGCGTTGAAGGGACCGTAGCAGGGGGCGGGAATGAGCAGTTCTTC
CSVEGTVAGGGNEQFF
>NA|TRBJ2-1|TRBV12-3/TRBV12-4|few
TGTGCCAGCAGTTTTCCGGACAATGAGCAGTTCTTC
CASSFPDNEQFF
>NA|TRBJ2-1|TRBV5-1|few
TGCGCCAGCACCGCCGGGACTGAGCAGTTCTTC
CASTAGTEQFF
>TRBD1|TRBJ1-1|TRBV14|NA
TGTGCCAGCAGCCACCCCCAGGGGGCCTGGACTGAAGCTTTCTTT
CASSHPQGAWTEAFF
>NA|TRBJ2-7|TRBV20-1|NA
TGCAGTGCTAGAGATCACAAACTAGAGACCCCCTACGAGCAGTACTTC
CSARDHKLETPYEQYF
>NA|TRBJ2-5|TRBV27|many
TGTGCCAGCAGTTTATTCGCCCGCCAAGAGACCCAGTACTTC
CASSLFARQETQYF
>NA|TRBJ1-1|TRBV12-3/TRBV12-4|many
TGTGCCAGCAGTTTAGCCAGGAACACTGAAGCTTTCTTT
CASSLARNTEAFF
>TRBD2|TRBJ2-3|TRBV3-1|NA
TGTGCCAGCAGCCCTCGGACTAGCGGGAGGGCAGATACGCAGTATTTT
CASSPRTSGRADTQYF
>TRBD2|TRBJ2-1|TRBV20-1|few
TGCAGTGCTATCTTTCTCGGGGGGAACAATGAGCAGTTCTTC
CSAIFLGGNNEQFF
>NA|TRBJ1-1|TRBV12-3/TRBV12-4|NA
TGTGCCAGCAGTTGGCCCGACCAAGGGGGTGCTTTCTTT
CASSWPDQGGAFF
>NA|TRBJ2-2|TRBV10-2|NA
TGCGCCAGCAGTATTCCCCTGGCGGTTAACACCGGGGAGCTGTTTTTT
CASSIPLAVNTGELFF
>NA|TRBJ2-7|TRBV7-6|NA
TGTGCCAGCAGCACAGGCCACGAGCAGTACTTC
CASSTGHEQYF
>TRBD1|TRBJ2-3|TRBV11-2|NA
TGTGCCAGCAGCTTAGGGGCAGGGGGCCAAGATACGCAGTATTTT
CASSLGAGGQDTQYF
>NA|TRBJ2-7|TRBV4-1|few
TGCGCCAGCAGCCAAGATGGGCGTCGAGAGCAGTACTTC
CASSQDGRREQYF
>TRBD2|TRBJ2-2|TRBV11-2|NA
TGTGCCAGCAGCTTAGGGACTAGCGGGATTTTCACCGGGGAGCTGTTTTTT
CASSLGTSGIFTGELFF
>NA|TRBJ2-1|TRBV28|once
TGTGCCAGCAGTTTAATAGCGCGCTCCTACAATGAGCAGTTCTTC
CASSLIARSYNEQFF
>TRBD1|TRBJ1-2|TRBV29-1|many
TGCAGCATTTCCGATCCGGGACAGGAAAACTATGGCTACACCTTC
CSISDPGQENYGYTF
>TRBD2|TRBJ2-1|TRBV6-4|NA
TGTGCCAGCAGTGACAACGCGGGAGTCGATGAGCAGTTCTTC
CASSDNAGVDEQFF
>NA|TRBJ1-5|TRBV28|NA
TGTGCCAGCAGGGACAGAGACAGGTGGGATCAGCCCCAGCATTTT
CASRDRDRWDQPQHF
>NA|TRBJ1-1|TRBV5-1|few
TGCGCCAGCAGCTTGGGTGTGGGTGAAGGGACTGAAGCTTTCTTT
CASSLGVGEGTEAFF
>NA|TRBJ2-1|TRBV14|few
TGTGCCAGCAGCCTACAAGGACTTTGGGGCAATGAGCAGTTCTTC
CASSLQGLWGNEQFF
>TRBD2|TRBJ2-7|TRBV3-1|NA
TGTGCCAGCAGCCAATCCCTTGTAATAGCGGGATCGAAAGACGAGCAGTACTTC
CASSQSLVIAGSKDEQYF
>NA|TRBJ2-3|TRBV3-1|many
TGTGCCAGCAGCCAAGAGGCCAGGATAGATACGCAGTATTTT
CASSQEARIDTQYF
>NA|TRBJ2-3|TRBV15|NA
TGTGCCACCAGCAGGTTAGGACCCTACACAGATACGCAGTATTTT
CATSRLGPYTDTQYF
>NA|TRBJ2-5|TRBV5-6|NA
TGTGCCAGCAGCGCTGGGTCGGAGACCCAGTACTTC
CASSAGSETQYF
>NA|TRBJ2-2|TRBV28|NA
TGTGCCAGCAGTTCGGGGACGGAGGGCACCGGGGAGCTGTTTTTT
CASSSGTEGTGELFF
>NA|TRBJ2-7|TRBV20-1|few
TGCAGTGCTAGAGATAATAGCGTCTACGAGCAGTACTTC
CSARDNSVYEQYF
>NA|TRBJ2-7|TRBV7-8|few
TGTGCCAGCAGCTTAGGGTGGGGAGTGCGGGAGCAGTACTTC
CASSLGWGVREQYF
>NA|TRBJ1-2|TRBV27|NA
TGTGCCACCAGGCACGGAGGAGATGGCTACACCTTC
CATRHGGDGYTF
>TRBD1|TRBJ1-2|TRBV29-1|few
TGCAGCGTTGAAGACAAGGGGGCCGTCTATGGCTACACCTTC
CSVEDKGAVYGYTF